The 21 T cell receptor beta chains presented below share a single source sample, sequenced in a study of CD8+ T cells in alopecia areata. cDNA prepared by RNA extraction and subsequent reverse transcription served as the template for sequencing. Produced via immunoSEQ multiplex PCR; TCRdb's table is partial and in-frame only. Of 160,000 or so clones listed, about 71% are singletons. Documented treatment: oral pan-JAK inhibitor, 5-10 mg twice daily. The starting material was CD4+ T cells sorted from blood, obtained at week 4, from a patient treated with tofacitinib. These TCRs come from a human donor with alopecia areata.

V gene TRBV5-1 combines with J gene TRBJ2-5; TRBD2 might be the D (6 bases). Trimming removed 4 bases at V and 3 bases at J, with 16 bases between. The CDR3 spans 15 residues. Germline CDR1 is SGHRS and CDR2 is YFSETQ. DNA of the CDR3: TGCGCCAGCAGCCTGCGGGGTAGCGGCAAAGAGACCCAGTACTTC. This codes for CASSLRGSGKETQYF. The full variable domain, rest sourced from reference TRBV5-1 and TRBJ2-5, is KAGVTQTPRYLIKTRGQQVTLSCSPISGHRSVSWYQQTPGQGLQFLFEYFSETQRNKGNFPGRFSGRQFSNSRSEMNVSTLELGDSALYLCASSLRGSGKETQYFGPGTRLLVL.

This clone was detected many times. This sequence joins TRBV7-3 and TRBJ1-6, with 10 bases identical to TRBD1. The CDR3 totals 16 residues. Germline lookup yields CDR1 SGHTA and CDR2 FQGTGA. J was trimmed by 8 bases and V by 4 bases; bases with no gene match: 8. The CDR3 coding sequence is TGTGCCAGCAGCTCCCGCCGGGACAGGGGACATTCACCCCTCCACTTT. Its translation: CASSSRRDRGHSPLHF.

The chain employs TRBV5-4 and TRBJ1-5; D is uncertain. Trimming shortened V by 0 bases and J by 5 bases, and 6 bases separated the two germline ends. Germline CDR1 is SGHNT and CDR2 is YYREEE (reference sequence). This CDR3 region has 13 residues. This CDR3 reads CASSLDGDQPQHF. The CDR3 DNA sequence: TGTGCCAGCAGCTTGGACGGAGATCAGCCCCAGCATTTT. Using reference TRBV5-4 and TRBJ1-5 for the parts outside the CDR3, the full variable domain is ETGVTQSPTHLIKTRGQQVTLRCSSQSGHNTVSWYQQALGQGPQFIFQYYREEENGRGNFPPRFSGLQFPNYSSELNVNALELDDSALYLCASSLDGDQPQHFGDGTRLSIL.

A note on this clone: Other DNA sequences of this sample code for an identical CDR3. J is TRBJ1-2 and V is TRBV5-1, with D unresolved. The V end lost 0 bases, the J end lost 6 bases, and 12 bases lay between the germline ends. The CDR3 consists of 14 residues. Germline assignment: CDR1 SGHRS and CDR2 YFSETQ. The CDR3 sequence: CASSLGAGVDGYTF. The CDR3 coding sequence is TGCGCCAGCAGCTTGGGGGCCGGAGTGGATGGCTACACCTTC.

The chain carries TRBV29-1 and TRBJ2-2; TRBD1 might be the D (6 bases). The CDR3 totals 16 residues. Germline CDR1 SQVTM, CDR2 ANQGSEA. The V gene lost 6 bases and the J gene lost 2 bases, with 19 bases spanning the gap. For the CDR3, the DNA is TGCAGCGTCGAGGGTTGGGGGACAAAAAACACCGGGGAGCTGTTTTTT. Amino acids: CSVEGWGTKNTGELFF.

The rearrangement joins TRBV7-9 to TRBJ1-2; D is ambiguous. Germline assignment: CDR1 SEHNR and CDR2 FQNEAQ (reference sequence). CDR3 length equals 14 residues. V shed 3 bases and J shed 5 bases, with 13 bases lying between them. The CDR3 is CASSLAGLWYGYTF. CDR3 DNA sequence: TGTGCCAGCAGCTTGGCGGGATTGTGGTATGGCTACACCTTC.

This chain uses TRBV4-2 with TRBJ1-2; maybe TRBD1 (6 bases). CDR1 LGHNA and CDR2 YNFKEQ come from the germline V gene. Trimming took 5 bases from V and 6 from J, leaving 13 bases between them. This CDR3 comprises 13 residues. The CDR3 region has the DNA TGTGCCAGCAGCGGGAGAAGGGGGGATGGCTACACCTTC. It is translated as CASSGRRGDGYTF.

This sequence joins TRBV29-1 and TRBJ1-1; D not resolved. The germline V and J ends were trimmed by 4 bases and 8 bases, with 8 bases remaining between them. Germline V gene data show CDR1 as SQVTM and CDR2 as ANQGSEA. This CDR3 region has 10 residues. For the CDR3, the DNA is TGCAGCGTTGTCCCAAAGGAAGCTTTCTTT. Translation: CSVVPKEAFF.

The chain joins TRBV27 to TRBJ2-5; 8 bases match TRBD1. There are 16 residues in the CDR3. J was trimmed by 5 bases and V by 5 bases; bases with no gene match: 13. From germline, CDR1 is MNHEY and CDR2 SMNVEV (reference sequence). CDR3 region: CASSPAWRQGWETQYF. Here the CDR3 DNA reads TGTGCCAGCAGTCCAGCATGGAGACAGGGGTGGGAGACCCAGTACTTC.

The chain is built from TRBV30 and TRBJ1-5; perhaps TRBD1 as D (5 bases). CDR3 length equals 13 residues. The ends were cut back, 1 base at V and 5 bases at J, with 9 bases in the middle. Per germline, CDR1 GTSNPN and CDR2 SVGIG (reference sequence). The CDR3 region has the DNA TGTGCCTGGAGTGACGGCAGGGATCAGCCCCAGCATTTT. It encodes CAWSDGRDQPQHF.

J is TRBJ1-2 and V is TRBV14, with D perhaps TRBD1 (5 bases). This CDR3 contains 18 residues. Per the germline V gene, CDR1 is SGHDN and CDR2 is FVKESK. V dropped 0 bases and J dropped 5 bases, with 22 bases sitting between them. CDR3 nucleotides: TGTGCCAGCAGCCAAGAGAATATAAGGGACTATTCTGGTTATGGCTACACCTTC. It translates to CASSQENIRDYSGYGYTF.

To note about this clone: At the DNA level, this CDR3 is encoded by other sequences in the same sample as well. J is TRBJ1-1 and V is TRBV29-1; perhaps TRBD1 as D (6 bases). V was clipped by 4 bases and J by 2 bases, with 11 bases between them. The germline gives CDR1 SQVTM, CDR2 ANQGSEA. This CDR3 region has 13 residues. The CDR3 sequence is CSVVGGGNTEAFF. The CDR3, as DNA: TGCAGCGTTGTGGGCGGGGGCAACACTGAAGCTTTCTTT.

The chain combines TRBV30 with TRBJ2-5, with a weak D call TRBD2 (6 bases). The germline gives CDR1 GTSNPN, CDR2 SVGIG (reference sequence). The CDR3 has 14 residues. V was cut by 4 bases and J by 4 bases, with 16 bases left in between. The CDR3 coding sequence is TGTGCCTGGAACCTTCCGGGGCGGGGAGAGACCCAGTACTTC. Its translation is CAWNLPGRGETQYF.

This rearrangement joins TRBV5-4 to TRBJ2-7; D remains ambiguous. V lost 4 bases to trimming and J lost 2 bases, with 4 bases between them. The CDR3 extends over 11 amino acids. The germline V gene encodes CDR1 SGHNT and CDR2 YYREEE (reference sequence). The CDR3 here is CASSGAYEQYF. The CDR3 DNA reads TGTGCCAGCAGCGGGGCCTACGAGCAGTACTTC.

The chain uses TRBV10-3 and TRBJ2-5; D unclear. Germline loops: CDR1 ENHRY, CDR2 SYGVKD. Trimming removed 3 bases at V and 4 bases at J, with 6 bases between. The CDR3 spans 12 residues. CDR3 sequence reads: CAISDERETQYF. CDR3 coding DNA: TGTGCCATCAGTGACGAGAGAGAGACCCAGTACTTC.

This clone was detected once. The chain links TRBV29-1 to TRBJ1-1; 11 nucleotides match TRBD1. CDR3 length equals 14 residues. Trimming at V came to 6 bases and at J to 5 bases, leaving 8 bases not matched to a gene. CDR1 is SQVTM, CDR2 ANQGSEA, per germline. The CDR3 protein is CSVEGQGGFTEAFF. The CDR3 DNA sequence: TGCAGCGTGGAGGGACAGGGGGGCTTTACTGAAGCTTTCTTT.

This chain connects TRBV5-1 to TRBJ2-3; D not resolved. V lost 4 bases and J lost 3, with 9 bases in between. Germline V gene data show CDR1 as SGHRS and CDR2 as YFSETQ. There are 13 residues in the CDR3. The CDR3 DNA reads as TGCGCCAGCAGCGTTCAAGGAACAGATACGCAGTATTTT. Protein sequence: CASSVQGTDTQYF.

This clone turned up a few times. The genes are TRBV11-2 and TRBJ2-4, with 8 bases fitting TRBD1. V shed 5 bases and J 8 bases; nucleotides not matched to a gene: 14. The CDR3 is 16 amino acids. CDR1 is SGHAT and CDR2 is FQNNGV in the germline V gene. In nucleotides, the CDR3 is TGTGCCAGCAGCCCAATTGGACAGGGATTCGTGGACATTCAGTACTTC. It encodes CASSPIGQGFVDIQYF.

The chain links TRBV18 to TRBJ2-5; D is ambiguous. This CDR3 contains 13 residues. V lost 0 bases and J 7 bases, leaving 9 bases between the germline ends. The germline gives CDR1 KGHSH, CDR2 LQKENI. CDR3 sequence (DNA): TGTGCCAGCTCACCACCGTCGGGCGCGACCCAGTACTTC. The encoded protein is CASSPPSGATQYF.

V usage is TRBV4-1 and J usage is TRBJ2-7; no reliable D call. Deletions cut 1 base from V and 4 bases from J, with 8 bases between. Germline values: CDR1 MGHRA, CDR2 YSYEKL. This CDR3 is built from 13 residues. DNA for the CDR3: TGCGCCAGCAGCCAAGTAGGCAGGTACGAGCAGTACTTC. Translating it yields CASSQVGRYEQYF.

The chain joins TRBV2 to TRBJ2-5, with D perhaps matching TRBD2 (6 bases). V was shortened by 6 bases and J by 9 bases, with 20 bases between the two germline ends. Germline CDR1 SNHLY, CDR2 FYNNEI. The CDR3 consists of 14 residues. CDR3 residues: CASRGGLRVRAQYF. CDR3 coding DNA: TGTGCCAGCAGGGGGGGACTCCGTGTAAGGGCCCAGTACTTC.